This T cell receptor (beta chain) was identified during a study of blood T cell repertoires in COVID-19. Whole-study context: Acute-phase and convalescent COVID-19 samples originated in the United States, Italy and Spain. PBMCs, B-cell-depleted T cells, or T cells were the source of the cDNA or gDNA that made up the material.

In the source study's methods: Nucleated cell counts were estimated from reference gene primer amplification. The assay was immunoSEQ multiplex PCR, and TCRdb's table has in-frame clones only and misses some. V, J and clone size are those of that table, while D and trimming were read from the DNA. The sample includes some 74,000 clones, around 83% of them seen just once. V was pared by 6 bases and J by 9 bases, with 15 bases between. CDR3 length: 14 amino acids. Per the germline V gene, CDR1 is LNHDA and CDR2 is SQIVND (reference sequence). Source material: peripheral blood. This receptor was taken from a man older than 75 with acute or convalescent COVID-19. This chain connects TRBV19 to TRBJ1-6; D is possibly TRBD1 (6 bases). CDR3 in amino acids: CASSFRGEGSPLHF. CDR3 DNA sequence: TGTGCCAGTAGCTTCAGGGGAGAGGGTTCACCCCTCCACTTT.